The 10 T cell receptor beta chains in this list originate from one sample, sequenced in a study of breast tumors, draining lymph nodes, adjacent tissues. Via MiXCR, TCRdb re-called the multiplex PCR reads, giving one row per CDR3 protein. The table lists roughly 80,000 distinct CDR3 sequences, around 20% of them singletons. Samples came from axillary lymph nodes draining the breast cancer. Material: axillary lymph node tissue. The receptors derive from a female donor with breast cancer. Some clones in this sample may be carry-over from other donors' samples.

This clonotype was recorded at least ten times. V gene TRBV5-6 combines with J gene TRBJ2-1; D might be TRBD1 (6 bases). The V gene's germline CDR1 is SGHDT and CDR2 YYEEEE. This CDR3 region has 16 residues. V lost 0 bases and J 4 bases, leaving 14 bases between the germline ends. The CDR3 protein is CASSLVQGNGYNEQFF. The CDR3 bases are TGTGCCAGCAGCTTGGTGCAGGGGAATGGGTACAATGAGCAGTTCTTC.

This clonotype was seen at least ten times. The J gene is TRBJ2-7, the V gene TRBV11-3, with no clear D. Per the germline V gene, CDR1 is SGHNT and CDR2 is YENEEA. This CDR3 is built from 12 residues. V lost 3 bases and J lost 1, with 4 bases in between. CDR3 coding DNA: TGTGCCAGCAGCTTTACTTCCTACGAGCAGTACTTC. It specifies CASSFTSYEQYF.

This clonotype occurred many times. DNA for the CDR3: TGTGCCATCAGTGAGTCGGCAGGAACCACCGGGGAGCTGTTTTTT. This gives the protein CAISESAGTTGELFF. The chain employs TRBV10-3 and TRBJ2-2, with unresolved D. From germline, CDR1 is ENHRY and CDR2 SYGVKD. Deletions cut 0 bases from V and 4 bases from J, with 9 bases between. The CDR3 extends over 15 amino acids.

This clonotype occurred many times. The chain carries TRBV12-3 or TRBV12-4 and TRBJ1-2; weak D call: TRBD1 (5 bases). The CDR3 is made up of 15 amino acids. The germline V and J ends were trimmed by 8 bases and 3 bases, with 19 bases remaining between them. The CDR3 DNA reads TGTGCCAGCCCAACTTTTTCAGGGACGGACTATGGCTACACCTTC. Translating gives CASPTFSGTDYGYTF.

Of note for this clonotype: A much bigger clone sits one base away, suggesting this may be a read error. CDR3 DNA sequence: TGTGCCAGCAGCCTCGGACATACCTACGAGCGGTACTTC. Amino acid sequence: CASSLGHTYERYF. The chain couples TRBV14 to TRBJ2-7, with D perhaps matching TRBD1 (5 bases). The CDR3 is 13 residues long. Germline CDR1 is SGHDN and CDR2 is FVKESK.

This clonotype counts as medium-sized. V is TRBV6-2 or TRBV6-3 and J is TRBJ1-2, with D possibly being TRBD1 (5 bases). The CDR3 has 13 amino acids. CDR1 and CDR2 (germline): MNHEY, SVGEGT. The germline V and J ends were trimmed by 5 bases and 8 bases, with 15 bases remaining between them. The CDR3 is CASSASARGGYTF. The CDR3 DNA is TGTGCCAGCAGTGCCTCGGCCCGGGGCGGCTACACCTTC.

The V call is TRBV28, the J call TRBJ2-7; D unresolved. The CDR3 runs to 17 residues. Germline V gene lookup returns CDR1 MDHEN and CDR2 SYDVKM. Trimming shortened V by 1 base and J by 0 bases, and 16 bases separated the two germline ends. CDR3 nucleotide sequence: TGTGCCAGCAGTTTATTAGGTTCCCAGATGGGCTCCTACGAGCAGTACTTC. Residues: CASSLLGSQMGSYEQYF.

This clonotype was seen repeatedly, ten times or more. The chain recombines TRBV20-1 with TRBJ2-7; 7 bases align to TRBD2. CDR1 is DFQATT, CDR2 SNEGSKA, per germline (reference sequence). The J segment lost 4 bases and the V segment lost 2 bases, leaving 2 bases of the junction unmatched. The CDR3 is 12 residues long. CDR3 in amino acids: CSARLRGYEQYF. The CDR3 DNA sequence: TGCAGTGCTAGATTGCGGGGGTACGAGCAGTACTTC.

Only a few counts were recorded for this clonotype. The chain combines TRBV9 with TRBJ2-3, with 10 bases fitting TRBD2. Germline loops: CDR1 SGDLS, CDR2 YYNGEE. The CDR3 extends over 15 amino acids. With 0 bases clipped from V and 4 bases from J, the junction kept 2 bases outside the gene matches. The CDR3 DNA is TGTGCCAGCAGCGTAGAACTAGCGGGATCAGATACGCAGTATTTT. Translated: CASSVELAGSDTQYF.

There are many counts of this clonotype. The J gene is TRBJ2-7, the V gene TRBV12-3 or TRBV12-4; 7 bases align to TRBD1. This CDR3 comprises 12 residues. V dropped 5 bases and J dropped 8; count of bases not matched to a gene: 6. The CDR3 coding sequence is TGTGCCAGCAGTCTCGAGACAGGGCAGCAGTACTTC. Translation: CASSLETGQQYF.